The subject of this entry is one T cell receptor (beta chain). Antigen specificity is unknown. The data stem from a study of shared clonotypes between healthy human individuals. Germline loops: CDR1 SGHRS, CDR2 YFSETQ. The CDR3 consists of 16 residues. The ends were cut back, 4 bases at V and 4 bases at J, with 18 bases in the middle. General study points: Clonotypes shared by all four sorted-subset donors had higher generation probabilities than non-shared clonotypes. The sharing of 5% to 6.5% of naive CD4 clonotypes was seen across a few donors. The authors sampled blood alone, and tissue repertoires likely differ.

Produced via immunoSEQ multiplex PCR; TCRdb's table is partial and in-frame only. The table has roughly 2.6 million clones, approximately 94% seen once. The material sequenced was naive CD4+ T cells sorted from blood. Subset defined: CD45RA+ positively selected. The sequence came from a man aged 18 to 29 in good health. V and J are TRBV5-1 and TRBJ1-3; D is uncertain. The CDR3 is CASSEAAVTAGNTIYF. The CDR3 DNA is TGCGCCAGCAGCGAGGCGGCGGTTACGGCCGGAAACACCATATATTTT.